This T cell receptor beta chain was sequenced for a study of blood T cell repertoires in COVID-19. About the research overall: Donors in the United States, Italy and Spain gave samples during acute or convalescent COVID-19.

TCRdb's table, derived via immunoSEQ multiplex PCR, lists solely in-frame clones and lacks some. The data contain about 100,000 clones, around four fifths of them seen just once; the ten biggest clones take up roughly 13%. This clone was found a few times. Source material: peripheral blood. The sequence was obtained from a man between 45 and 60 years old with active or convalescent COVID-19.

CDR3: CASRRQESSPLHF. The CDR3, as DNA: TGTGCCAGCAGGAGACAGGAAAGTTCACCCCTCCACTTT. V gene TRBV2 combines with J gene TRBJ1-6; D possibly corresponds to TRBD1 (6 bases). Germline CDR1 and CDR2: SNHLY and FYNNEI. Between the trimmed V and J ends, which lost 6 bases and 9 bases, there was a span of 12 bases. The CDR3 runs 13 residues.